A selection of T cell receptor beta chains follows, all from one sample in a study of T cell clonotyping in hematopoietic cell transplantation. Profiling relied on immunoSEQ multiplex PCR, and the TCRdb table lists in-frame clones only, not all of them. The profile shows about 36,000 clones, over 75% of them singletons. The specimen sequenced was peripheral blood mononuclear cells. The receptors were gathered from a woman between 35 and 50 years old in good health. Some clones in this sample may be carry-over from other donors' samples. CDR3s include the opening cysteine and the closing phenylalanine or tryptophan. The D gene is left open where the match is weak. Clone size is not always given. Where it is, it says once, few, many or a class for expanded clones.

J gene | D gene | clone size | V gene | CDR3 DNA | CDR3 protein
TRBJ2-2 | NA | NA | TRBV5-1 | TGCGCCAGCAGCTCAGGTACAGCTCGCCCCGGGGAGCTGTTTTTT | CASSSGTARPGELFF
TRBJ2-7 | NA | NA | TRBV28 | TGTGCCAGCAGCACCGGGGAGTACGAGCAGTACTTC | CASSTGEYEQYF
TRBJ1-1 | NA | NA | TRBV9 | TGTGCCAGCAGCGTAGAGAGGGCCCGAGACACTGAAGCTTTCTTT | CASSVERARDTEAFF
TRBJ2-7 | NA | NA | TRBV21-1 | TGTGCCACCCTGGGACACTACTCCTACGAGCAGTACTTC | CATLGHYSYEQYF
TRBJ2-7 | TRBD2 | NA | TRBV27 | TGTGCCAGCAAGCGCGGGAGTGACTACGAGCAGTACTTC | CASKRGSDYEQYF
TRBJ1-1 | TRBD1 | NA | TRBV28 | TGTGCCAGCAGTAGAGGGGGCGCGGGCACTGAAGCTTTCTTT | CASSRGGAGTEAFF
TRBJ2-2 | TRBD2 | NA | TRBV7-9 | TGTGCCGCGACTCATAGCGGGACGATTGTGAAGCTGTTTTTT | CAATHSGTIVKLFF
TRBJ2-7 | NA | NA | TRBV5-1 | TGCGCCAGCAGCTTAGAAGGAGGCGAGCAGTACTTC | CASSLEGGEQYF
TRBJ2-1 | TRBD2 | NA | TRBV4-2 | TGTGCCAGCAGCCAAGCGACTAGCGGGCGCCTGGGATCCTACAATGAGCAGTTCTTC | CASSQATSGRLGSYNEQFF
TRBJ1-1 | TRBD1 | NA | TRBV9 | TGTGCCAGCAGCCCGCAACAGGGGGAGAACACTGAAGCTTTCTTT | CASSPQQGENTEAFF
TRBJ2-7 | NA | NA | TRBV30 | TGTGCCTGTTCCACCCCCCGGTACGGGTCGTCCTACGAGCAGTACTTC | CACSTPRYGSSYEQYF
TRBJ1-2 | NA | NA | TRBV9 | TGTGCCAGCAGCACTTCGGCAGGCTATGGCTACACCTTC | CASSTSAGYGYTF
TRBJ1-1 | NA | NA | TRBV30 | TGTGCCTGGAGCGCGGGACGGATGAACACTGAAGCTTTCTTT | CAWSAGRMNTEAFF
TRBJ2-7 | NA | few | TRBV18 | TGTGCCAGCTCCCGCGACCAATACGAGCAGTACTTC | CASSRDQYEQYF
TRBJ2-3 | TRBD2 | NA | TRBV5-1 | TGCGCCAGCAGCTGGGTTACTAGCGGGGCCACAGATACGCAGTATTTT | CASSWVTSGATDTQYF
TRBJ1-1 | NA | NA | TRBV21-1 | TGTGCCAGCAGCAAAGGGGTGGGGATGAACACTGAAGCTTTCTTT | CASSKGVGMNTEAFF
TRBJ1-5 | NA | NA | TRBV4-2 | TGTGCCAGCAGCCAAGTTACCGGGTATAATCAGCCCCAGCATTTT | CASSQVTGYNQPQHF
TRBJ1-2 | NA | NA | TRBV9 | TGTGCCAGCAGCGCCGTTAACTATGGCTACACCTTC | CASSAVNYGYTF